The 18 T cell receptor beta chains reported below all come from one sample, sequenced in a study of shared clonotypes between healthy human individuals. Cells designated naive CD8 were CD45RO-negative and were positively selected for CCR7, with terminally differentiated effector memory CD45RA+ cells excluded. The protocol was immunoSEQ multiplex PCR, while the TCRdb copy is restricted to in-frame clones and leaves out a portion. The sample yields 800,000 or so clones, 90% to 97% seen once. Sequencing was carried out using naive CD8+ T cells sorted from blood. All receptors come from a man aged 25-40 years in good health.

The genes are TRBV28 and TRBJ1-5, with D tentatively TRBD1 (6 bases). V lost 3 bases and J lost 3, with 12 bases in between. Per germline, CDR1 MDHEN and CDR2 SYDVKM. The CDR3 covers 15 residues. Here the CDR3 DNA reads TGTGCCAGCAGTTTTGTCTGGGACAACAATCAGCCCCAGCATTTT. It encodes CASSFVWDNNQPQHF.

This clone has more than one count but fewer than ten. This sequence joins TRBV2 and TRBJ1-2; D is unclear. V gave up 6 bases and J gave up 6 bases, with 8 bases separating them. Germline values: CDR1 SNHLY, CDR2 FYNNEI. The CDR3 contains 11 residues. The CDR3 DNA sequence: TGTGCCAGCAGGAACAGCGATGGCTACACCTTC. Translating gives CASRNSDGYTF.

The J gene is TRBJ2-7, the V gene TRBV29-1; the match to TRBD1 covers 9 bases. Trimming removed 5 bases from V and 5 bases from J; junction bases left unmatched: 1. The CDR3 spans 11 residues. Looked up from germline, CDR1 is SQVTM and CDR2 is ANQGSEA. The CDR3 sequence is CSVTGGNEQYF. CDR3 DNA sequence: TGCAGCGTTACAGGGGGCAACGAGCAGTACTTC.

The chain employs TRBV29-1 and TRBJ2-1; D not certain. Germline CDR1 and CDR2: SQVTM and ANQGSEA. The CDR3 spans 13 residues. Trimming cost V 4 bases and J 1 base, with 8 bases left between them. The CDR3, as DNA: TGCAGCGTTGCCGGAAGTTCCTACAATGAGCAGTTCTTC. Protein sequence: CSVAGSSYNEQFF.

The table lists this clone with a count of one. V gene TRBV7-2 combines with J gene TRBJ2-1, with 11 bases that match TRBD2. CDR3 length: 16 residues. Germline CDR1 SGHTA, CDR2 FQGNSA. V was clipped by 5 bases and J by 4 bases; unmatched bases: 7. The CDR3 protein is CASSLHLAGGYNEQFF. The CDR3 DNA is TGTGCCAGCAGCCTACACCTAGCGGGAGGATACAATGAGCAGTTCTTC.

The chain employs TRBV7-2 and TRBJ2-3; the match to TRBD2 covers 7 bases. The V segment lost 3 bases and the J segment 4 bases; nucleotides outside the gene matches: 4. The CDR3 has 14 amino acids. CDR1 is SGHTA and CDR2 is FQGNSA in the germline V gene. CDR3 DNA sequence: TGTGCCAGCAGCTTCTGGCTAGCGGCAGATACGCAGTATTTT. It is translated as CASSFWLAADTQYF.

The chain has TRBV29-1 and TRBJ2-1; the D gene is possibly TRBD2 (6 bases). V lost 6 bases and J lost 2, with 11 bases in between. Germline-derived CDR1 and CDR2 are SQVTM and ANQGSEA. This CDR3 has 13 amino acids. The CDR3 sequence: CSVGTPTYNEQFF. Written as DNA, the CDR3 is TGCAGCGTCGGGACTCCCACCTACAATGAGCAGTTCTTC.

V is TRBV9 and J is TRBJ2-1; D not certain. The germline V and J ends were trimmed by 2 bases and 15 bases, with 6 bases remaining between them. This CDR3 contains 9 residues. Germline CDR1 reads SGDLS; CDR2 reads YYNGEE. CDR3: CASSVPPFF. The CDR3, as DNA: TGTGCCAGCAGCGTCCCCCCGTTCTTC.

The chain employs TRBV28 and TRBJ2-7; D is ambiguous. V was cut by 3 bases and J by 3 bases, with 9 bases left in between. The CDR3 spans 13 residues. Germline CDR1 reads MDHEN; CDR2 reads SYDVKM. The CDR3 coding sequence is TGTGCCAGCAGTTTTCGGCAAATCTACGAGCAGTACTTC. It is translated as CASSFRQIYEQYF.

The V and J genes are TRBV2 and TRBJ2-2, with unresolved D. Germline-derived CDR1 and CDR2 are SNHLY and FYNNEI. V lost 8 bases and J 0 bases, leaving 4 bases between the germline ends. The CDR3 runs 12 residues. The CDR3 reads CASLTNTGELFF. CDR3 coding DNA: TGTGCCAGCCTAACGAACACCGGGGAGCTGTTTTTT.

V is TRBV29-1 and J is TRBJ2-2; no reliable D call. The CDR3 runs 15 residues. CDR1 is SQVTM, CDR2 ANQGSEA, per germline. Trimming removed 0 bases from V and 0 bases from J, with 8 bases in between. As DNA, the CDR3 is TGCAGCGTTGAAGAGGGTACAGCGAACACCGGGGAGCTGTTTTTT. This codes for CSVEEGTANTGELFF.

V gene TRBV29-1 combines with J gene TRBJ2-7, with D perhaps TRBD1 (6 bases). CDR1 and CDR2 from the germline V gene are SQVTM and ANQGSEA. The CDR3 contains 13 residues. With 5 bases removed from V and 1 base from J, the gap between germline ends came to 12 bases. CDR3 protein: CSVCEQGSYEQYF. Here the CDR3 DNA reads TGCAGCGTTTGTGAACAGGGATCCTACGAGCAGTACTTC.

With respect to this clone: Other DNA sequences within the sample encode an identical CDR3. This sequence joins TRBV27 and TRBJ2-1; D is tentatively TRBD1 or TRBD2 (5 bases each). V was cut by 6 bases and J by 0 bases, with 9 bases left in between. The CDR3 contains 14 residues. Germline CDR1 and CDR2: MNHEY and SMNVEV (reference sequence). The CDR3, as DNA: TGTGCCAGCAGGAGCGGACACTCCTACAATGAGCAGTTCTTC. Translated: CASRSGHSYNEQFF.

The chain couples TRBV5-4 to TRBJ2-3, with D tentatively TRBD2 (6 bases). Germline-derived CDR1 and CDR2 are SGHNT and YYREEE (reference sequence). The CDR3 is 15 amino acids. With 0 bases removed from V and 3 bases from J, the gap between germline ends came to 11 bases. CDR3: CASSLGLVPTDTQYF. DNA for the CDR3: TGTGCCAGCAGCTTGGGACTAGTTCCGACAGATACGCAGTATTTT.

CDR3 nucleotides: TGTGCCAGCAGCCAGATAGAACTAGCGGGTCCCGCGGAAGAGACCCAGTACTTC. Encoded protein: CASSQIELAGPAEETQYF. The chain employs TRBV4-2 and TRBJ2-5; 9 positions agree with TRBD2. The V and J ends lost 3 bases and 3 bases, in that order; junction bases with no gene match: 14. This CDR3 has 18 residues. Germline V gene sequence: CDR1 LGHNA, CDR2 YNFKEQ.

This clone was recorded only once. The gene calls are TRBV27 and TRBJ2-7; D possibly corresponds to TRBD1 (6 bases). Trimming removed 6 bases at V and 3 bases at J, with 9 bases between. The length of the CDR3 is 12 residues. The germline gives CDR1 MNHEY, CDR2 SMNVEV (reference sequence). Here the CDR3 reads CASSRDNYEQYF. CDR3 DNA: TGTGCCAGCAGCCGGGACAACTACGAGCAGTACTTC.

The chain joins TRBV5-4 to TRBJ2-1; weak D call: TRBD1 (6 bases). The V and J ends lost 4 bases and 8 bases respectively, with 16 bases between them. In germline, CDR1 is SGHNT, CDR2 YYREEE (reference sequence). This CDR3 is built from 14 residues. CDR3 coding DNA: TGTGCCAGCAGCCAAAGACAGGCCCGCTATGAGCAGTTCTTC. Protein product: CASSQRQARYEQFF.

The count of this clone is one. V gene TRBV7-9 combines with J gene TRBJ2-1, with D maybe TRBD2 (5 bases). The CDR3 has 13 residues. CDR1 and CDR2 from the germline V gene are SEHNR and FQNEAQ (reference sequence). V was clipped by 5 bases and J by 5 bases, with 10 bases between them. The CDR3 bases are TGTGCCAGCAGCCACCGAGGGAACAATGAGCAGTTCTTC. Residues: CASSHRGNNEQFF.